The following is a T cell receptor beta chain sequence with its context. Assay: immunoSEQ multiplex PCR; the TCRdb copy retains only in-frame clones and omits some. The sample comprises just over 50,000 clones, roughly 90% of which are singletons, and around 0.53% rests with the top ten. The source of the sample is a study of T cell changes during pregnancy in multiple sclerosis. Germline V gene data show CDR1 as MDHEN and CDR2 as SYDVKM. The CDR3 is 14 amino acids. After removal of 5 bases from V and 6 bases from J, the junction contained 10 bases not matched to a gene. This sequence joins TRBV28 and TRBJ2-7; 7 bases fit TRBD2. Sample: CD4+ T cells from peripheral blood mononuclear cells, taken after pregnancy. The receptor's source is a female donor with multiple sclerosis, enrolled in a pregnancy study. The CDR3 DNA follows: TGTGCCAGCAGTCCCCCCCTAGGGAGGGGCGAGCAGTACTTC. Protein sequence: CASSPPLGRGEQYF.